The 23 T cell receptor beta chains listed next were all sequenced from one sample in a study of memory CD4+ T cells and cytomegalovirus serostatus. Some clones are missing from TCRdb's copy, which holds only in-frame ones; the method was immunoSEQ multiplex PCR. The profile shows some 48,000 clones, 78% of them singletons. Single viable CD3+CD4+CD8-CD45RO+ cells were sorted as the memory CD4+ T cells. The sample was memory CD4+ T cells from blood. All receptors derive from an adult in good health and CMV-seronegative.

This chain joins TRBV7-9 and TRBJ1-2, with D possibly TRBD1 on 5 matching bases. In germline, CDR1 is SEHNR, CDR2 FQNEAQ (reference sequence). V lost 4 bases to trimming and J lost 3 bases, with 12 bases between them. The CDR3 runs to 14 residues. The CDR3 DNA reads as TGTGCCAGCAGCTGGGGGGAGCGTTACTATGGCTACACCTTC. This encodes CASSWGERYYGYTF.

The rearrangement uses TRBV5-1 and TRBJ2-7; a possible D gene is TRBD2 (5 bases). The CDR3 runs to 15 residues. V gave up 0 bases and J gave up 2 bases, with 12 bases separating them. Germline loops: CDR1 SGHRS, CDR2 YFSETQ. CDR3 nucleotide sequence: TGCGCCAGCAGCTTGGCGAGCGGCCTGACCTACGAGCAGTACTTC. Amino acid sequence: CASSLASGLTYEQYF. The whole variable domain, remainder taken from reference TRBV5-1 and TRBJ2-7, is KAGVTQTPRYLIKTRGQQVTLSCSPISGHRSVSWYQQTPGQGLQFLFEYFSETQRNKGNFPGRFSGRQFSNSRSEMNVSTLELGDSALYLCASSLASGLTYEQYFGPGTRLTVT.

CDR3 loop: CASSLAGEKLFF. CDR3 coding DNA: TGCGCCAGCAGCCTTGCGGGGGAAAAACTGTTTTTT. This sequence joins TRBV4-1 and TRBJ1-4; unclear D gene. The CDR3 length is 12 residues. Trimming took off 4 bases at V and 8 bases at J, with 8 bases between the two ends. CDR1 is MGHRA, CDR2 YSYEKL, per germline.

For the CDR3, the DNA is TGTGCCAGCAGCTTAATACTAGCGGAGATTTACGAGCAGTACTTC. Translated, it gives CASSLILAEIYEQYF. V and J are TRBV7-8 and TRBJ2-7, with 8 positions matching TRBD2. This CDR3 comprises 15 residues. Trimming cost V 2 bases and J 4 bases; bases outside gene matches: 7. Germline V CDR1 and CDR2: SGHVS, FQNEAQ.

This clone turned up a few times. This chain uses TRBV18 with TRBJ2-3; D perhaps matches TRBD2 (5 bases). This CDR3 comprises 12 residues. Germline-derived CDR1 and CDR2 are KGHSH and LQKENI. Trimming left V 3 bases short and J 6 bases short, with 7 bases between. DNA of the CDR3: TGTGCCAGCTCACCCGGACTGGATACGCAGTATTTT. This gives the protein CASSPGLDTQYF.

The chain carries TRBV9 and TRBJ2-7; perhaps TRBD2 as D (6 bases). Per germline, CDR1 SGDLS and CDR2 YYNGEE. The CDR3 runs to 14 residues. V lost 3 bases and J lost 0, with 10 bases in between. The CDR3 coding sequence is TGTGCCAGCAGCGCCCGGGACTTCTCCTACGAGCAGTACTTC. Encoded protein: CASSARDFSYEQYF.

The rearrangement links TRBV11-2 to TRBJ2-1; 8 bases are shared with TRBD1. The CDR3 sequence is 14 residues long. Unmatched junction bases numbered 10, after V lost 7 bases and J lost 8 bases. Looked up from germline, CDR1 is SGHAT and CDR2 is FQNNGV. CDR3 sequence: CASTPSRGRDEQFF. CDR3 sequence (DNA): TGTGCCAGCACCCCATCCAGGGGGCGCGATGAGCAGTTCTTC.

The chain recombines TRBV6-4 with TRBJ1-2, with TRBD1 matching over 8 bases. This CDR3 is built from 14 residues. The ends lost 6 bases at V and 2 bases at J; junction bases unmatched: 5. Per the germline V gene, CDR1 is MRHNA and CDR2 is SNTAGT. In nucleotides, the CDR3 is TGTGCCAGCAGCCTAGACAGGGGAAACTATGGCTACACCTTC. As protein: CASSLDRGNYGYTF.

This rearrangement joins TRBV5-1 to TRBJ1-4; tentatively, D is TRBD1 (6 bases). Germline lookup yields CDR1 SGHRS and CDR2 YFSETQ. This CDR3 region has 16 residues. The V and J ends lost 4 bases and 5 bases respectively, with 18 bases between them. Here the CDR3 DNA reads TGCGCCAGCAGCCCGCGGCCGGGGGCGTCGAATGAAAAACTGTTTTTT. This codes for CASSPRPGASNEKLFF.

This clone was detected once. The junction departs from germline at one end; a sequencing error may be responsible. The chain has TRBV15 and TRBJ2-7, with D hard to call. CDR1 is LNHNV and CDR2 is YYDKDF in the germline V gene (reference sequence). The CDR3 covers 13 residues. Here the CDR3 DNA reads TGTGCCACCAGCGGAGAGGTGCAGAGGGAGCAGTACTTC. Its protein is CATSGEVQREQYF.

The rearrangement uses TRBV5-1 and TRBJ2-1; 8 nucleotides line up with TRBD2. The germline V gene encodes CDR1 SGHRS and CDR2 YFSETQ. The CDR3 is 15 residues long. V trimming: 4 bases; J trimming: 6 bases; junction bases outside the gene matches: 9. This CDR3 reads CASSLPLLAGNEQFF. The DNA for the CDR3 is TGCGCCAGCAGCCTTCCCCTCCTAGCGGGCAATGAGCAGTTCTTC.

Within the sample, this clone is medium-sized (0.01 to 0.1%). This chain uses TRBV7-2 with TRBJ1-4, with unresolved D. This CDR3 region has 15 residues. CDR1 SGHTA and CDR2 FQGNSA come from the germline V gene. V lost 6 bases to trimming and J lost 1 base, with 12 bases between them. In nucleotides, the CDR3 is TGTGCCAGCAGTGTAGGACGGATAACTAATGAAAAACTGTTTTTT. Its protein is CASSVGRITNEKLFF.

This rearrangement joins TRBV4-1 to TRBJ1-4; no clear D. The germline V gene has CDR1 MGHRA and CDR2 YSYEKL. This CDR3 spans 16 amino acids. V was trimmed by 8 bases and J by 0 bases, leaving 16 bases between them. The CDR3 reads CASGSRTSATNEKLFF. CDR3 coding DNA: TGCGCCAGCGGATCTCGAACGTCTGCAACTAATGAAAAACTGTTTTTT.

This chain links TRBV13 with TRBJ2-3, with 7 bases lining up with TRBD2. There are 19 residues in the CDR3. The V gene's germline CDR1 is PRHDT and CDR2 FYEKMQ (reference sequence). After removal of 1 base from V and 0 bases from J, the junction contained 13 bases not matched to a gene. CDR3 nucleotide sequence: TGTGCCAGCAGCTTAGTGGCTAGCGGAGGGAGGGCTAGCACAGATACGCAGTATTTT. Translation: CASSLVASGGRASTDTQYF.

The CDR3 coding sequence is TGTGCCAGCAGTTGGGTTAACAATGAGCAGTTCTTC. This translates into CASSWVNNEQFF. V usage is TRBV7-2 and J usage is TRBJ2-1; D is undetermined. The V gene lost 6 bases and the J gene lost 5 bases, with 8 bases spanning the gap. This CDR3 contains 12 residues. The germline V gene encodes CDR1 SGHTA and CDR2 FQGNSA.

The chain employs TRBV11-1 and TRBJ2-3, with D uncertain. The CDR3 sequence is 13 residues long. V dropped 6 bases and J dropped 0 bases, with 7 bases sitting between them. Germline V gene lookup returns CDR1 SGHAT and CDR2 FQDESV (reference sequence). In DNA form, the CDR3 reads TGTGCCAGCAGACGATCCAGCACAGATACGCAGTATTTT. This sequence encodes CASRRSSTDTQYF.

CDR3 protein: CASSLSGRHTDTQYF. Here the CDR3 DNA reads TGTGCCAGCAGCCTTAGCGGGAGACACACAGATACGCAGTATTTT. The V gene is TRBV11-2, the J gene TRBJ2-3; 9 bases line up with TRBD2. Losses at the gene ends were 5 bases for V and 2 bases for J; bases not matched to a gene: 5. This CDR3 contains 15 residues. From germline, CDR1 is SGHAT and CDR2 FQNNGV.

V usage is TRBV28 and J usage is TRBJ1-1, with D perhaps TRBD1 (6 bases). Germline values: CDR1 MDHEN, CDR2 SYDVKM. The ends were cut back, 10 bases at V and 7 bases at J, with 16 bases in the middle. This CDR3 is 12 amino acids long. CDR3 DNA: TGTGCCACAACCGACAGGTTCGGTGAAGCTTTCTTT. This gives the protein CATTDRFGEAFF.

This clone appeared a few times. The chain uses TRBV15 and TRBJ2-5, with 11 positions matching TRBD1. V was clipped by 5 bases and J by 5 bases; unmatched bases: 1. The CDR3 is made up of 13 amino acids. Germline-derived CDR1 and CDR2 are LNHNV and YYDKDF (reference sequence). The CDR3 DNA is TGTGCCACCAGCCGGGACAGGGGGGAGACCCAGTACTTC. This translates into CATSRDRGETQYF. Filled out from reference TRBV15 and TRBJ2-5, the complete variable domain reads DAMVIQNPRYQVTQFGKPVTLSCSQTLNHNVMYWYQQKSSQAPKLLFHYYDKDFNNEADTPDNFQSRRPNTSFCFLDIRSPGLGDTAMYLCATSRDRGETQYFGPGTRLLVL.

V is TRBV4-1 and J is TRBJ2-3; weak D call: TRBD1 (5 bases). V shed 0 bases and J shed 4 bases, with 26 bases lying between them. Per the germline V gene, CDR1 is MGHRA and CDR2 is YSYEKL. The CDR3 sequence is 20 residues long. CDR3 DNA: TGCGCCAGCAGCCAAGATTTCACCAAGGGCTTAGCAGTGGGGCCAGATACGCAGTATTTT. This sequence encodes CASSQDFTKGLAVGPDTQYF.

CDR3 sequence: CASSQLGTGELFF. The CDR3 bases are TGTGCCAGTAGTCAACTAGGGACCGGGGAGCTGTTTTTT. The chain recombines TRBV19 with TRBJ2-2; tentatively, D is TRBD2 (5 bases). The CDR3 runs to 13 residues. The V and J ends lost 5 bases and 5 bases respectively, with 9 bases between them. The germline V gene encodes CDR1 LNHDA and CDR2 SQIVND (reference sequence).

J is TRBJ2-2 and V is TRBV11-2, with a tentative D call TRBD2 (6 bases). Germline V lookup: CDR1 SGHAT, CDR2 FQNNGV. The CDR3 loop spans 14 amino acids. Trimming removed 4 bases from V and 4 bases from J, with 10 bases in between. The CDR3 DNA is TGTGCCAGCAGCTCAGGAGCGGGCACCGGGGAGCTGTTTTTT. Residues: CASSSGAGTGELFF.

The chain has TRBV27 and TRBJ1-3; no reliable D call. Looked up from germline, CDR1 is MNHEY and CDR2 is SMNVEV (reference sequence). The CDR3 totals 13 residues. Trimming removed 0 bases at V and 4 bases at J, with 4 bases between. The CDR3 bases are TGTGCCAGCAGTTTATCGACCGGAAACACCATATATTTT. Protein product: CASSLSTGNTIYF.